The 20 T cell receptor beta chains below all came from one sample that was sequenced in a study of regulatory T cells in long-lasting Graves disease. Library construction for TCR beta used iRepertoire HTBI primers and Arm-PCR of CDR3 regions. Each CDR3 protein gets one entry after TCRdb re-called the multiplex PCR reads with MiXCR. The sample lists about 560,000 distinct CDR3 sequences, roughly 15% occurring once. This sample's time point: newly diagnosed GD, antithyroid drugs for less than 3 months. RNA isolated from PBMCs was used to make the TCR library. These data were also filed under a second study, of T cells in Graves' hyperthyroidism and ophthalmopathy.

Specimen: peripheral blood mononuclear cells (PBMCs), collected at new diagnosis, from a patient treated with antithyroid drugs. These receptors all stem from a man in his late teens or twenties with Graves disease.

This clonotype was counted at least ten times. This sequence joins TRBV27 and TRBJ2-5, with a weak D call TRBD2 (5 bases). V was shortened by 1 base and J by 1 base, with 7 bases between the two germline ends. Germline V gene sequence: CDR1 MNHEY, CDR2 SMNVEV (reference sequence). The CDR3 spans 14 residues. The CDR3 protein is CASSLLGSQETQYF. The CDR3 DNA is TGTGCCAGCAGTTTATTAGGGAGCCAAGAGACCCAGTACTTC.

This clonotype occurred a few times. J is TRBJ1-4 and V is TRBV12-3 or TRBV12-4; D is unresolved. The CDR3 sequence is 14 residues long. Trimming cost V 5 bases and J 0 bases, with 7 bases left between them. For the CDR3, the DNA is TGTGCCAGCAGTCGACCCCCAACTAATGAAAAACTGTTTTTT. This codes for CASSRPPTNEKLFF.

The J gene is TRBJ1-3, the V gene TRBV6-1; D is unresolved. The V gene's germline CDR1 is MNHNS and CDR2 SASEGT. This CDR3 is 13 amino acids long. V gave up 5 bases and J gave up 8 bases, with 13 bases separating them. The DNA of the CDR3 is TGTGCCAGCAGTCATCCGGACGGATACACCATATATTTT. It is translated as CASSHPDGYTIYF.

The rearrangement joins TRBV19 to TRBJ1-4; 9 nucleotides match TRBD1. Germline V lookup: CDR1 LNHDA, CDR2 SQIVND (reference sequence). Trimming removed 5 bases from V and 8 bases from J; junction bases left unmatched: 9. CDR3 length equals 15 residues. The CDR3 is CASSDPGTGREKLFF. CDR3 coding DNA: TGTGCCAGTAGTGACCCCGGGACAGGGAGGGAAAAACTGTTTTTT.

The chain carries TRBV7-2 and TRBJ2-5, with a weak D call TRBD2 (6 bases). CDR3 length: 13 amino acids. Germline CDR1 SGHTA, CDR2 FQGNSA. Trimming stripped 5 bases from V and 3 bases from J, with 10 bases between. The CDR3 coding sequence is TGTGCCAGCAGCGGAGGGACGGAAGAGACCCAGTACTTC. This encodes CASSGGTEETQYF.

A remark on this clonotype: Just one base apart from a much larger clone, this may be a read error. The CDR3 spells CGPGARTYNEQFF. The CDR3 DNA sequence: TGCGGCCCAGGAGCCCGTACCTACAATGAGCAGTTCTTC. V and J are TRBV20-1 and TRBJ2-1, with unresolved D. Germline CDR1 reads DFQATT; CDR2 reads SNEGSKA (reference sequence). CDR3 size: 13 residues.

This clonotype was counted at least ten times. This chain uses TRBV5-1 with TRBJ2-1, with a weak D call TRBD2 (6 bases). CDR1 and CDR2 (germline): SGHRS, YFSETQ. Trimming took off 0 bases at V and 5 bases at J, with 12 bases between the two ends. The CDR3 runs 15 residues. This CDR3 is CASSLGDWDNNEQFF. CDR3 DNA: TGCGCCAGCAGCTTGGGGGACTGGGATAACAATGAGCAGTTCTTC.

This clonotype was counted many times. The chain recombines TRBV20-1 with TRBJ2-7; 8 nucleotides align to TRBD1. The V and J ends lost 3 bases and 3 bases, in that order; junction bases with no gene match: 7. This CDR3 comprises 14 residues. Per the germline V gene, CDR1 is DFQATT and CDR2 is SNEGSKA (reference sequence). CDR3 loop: CSASPGTGSYEQYF. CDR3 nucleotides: TGCAGTGCTAGCCCCGGGACAGGAAGCTACGAGCAGTACTTC.

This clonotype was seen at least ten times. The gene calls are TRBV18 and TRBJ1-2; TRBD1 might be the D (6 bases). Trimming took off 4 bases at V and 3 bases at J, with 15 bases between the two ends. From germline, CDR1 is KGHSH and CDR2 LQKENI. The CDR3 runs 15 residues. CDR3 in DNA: TGTGCCAGCTCACGCGACCTAGGGGGAGACTATGGCTACACCTTC. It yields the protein CASSRDLGGDYGYTF.

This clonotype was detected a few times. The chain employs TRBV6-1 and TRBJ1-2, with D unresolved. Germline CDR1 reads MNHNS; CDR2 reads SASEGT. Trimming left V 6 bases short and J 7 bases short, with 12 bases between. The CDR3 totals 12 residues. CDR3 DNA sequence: TGTGCCAGCAGGCGGGGTCCCCTTGGCTACACCTTC. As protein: CASRRGPLGYTF.

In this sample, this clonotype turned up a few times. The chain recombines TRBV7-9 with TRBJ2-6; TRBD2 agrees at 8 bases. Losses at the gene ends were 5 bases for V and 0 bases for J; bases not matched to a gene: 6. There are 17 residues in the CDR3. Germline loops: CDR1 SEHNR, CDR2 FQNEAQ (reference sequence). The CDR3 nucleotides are TGTGCCAGCAGCCCTAGCGGGTATTACTCTGGGGCCAACGTCCTGACTTTC. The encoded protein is CASSPSGYYSGANVLTF. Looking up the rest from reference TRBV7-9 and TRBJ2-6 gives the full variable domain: DTGVSQNPRHKITKRGQNVTFRCDPISEHNRLYWYRQTLGQGPEFLTYFQNEAQLEKSRLLSDRFSAERPKGSFSTLEIQRTEQGDSAMYLCASSPSGYYSGANVLTFGAGSRLTVL.

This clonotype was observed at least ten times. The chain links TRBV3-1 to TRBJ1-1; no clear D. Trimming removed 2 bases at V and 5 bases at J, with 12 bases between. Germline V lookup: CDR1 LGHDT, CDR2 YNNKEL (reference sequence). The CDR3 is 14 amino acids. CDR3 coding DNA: TGTGCCAGCAGCCAAAGGGTGTCCGGGACTGAAGCTTTCTTT. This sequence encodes CASSQRVSGTEAFF.

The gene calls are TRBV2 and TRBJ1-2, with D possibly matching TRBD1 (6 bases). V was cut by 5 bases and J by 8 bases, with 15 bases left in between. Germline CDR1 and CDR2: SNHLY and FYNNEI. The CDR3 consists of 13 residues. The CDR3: CASSPARGAGYTF. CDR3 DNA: TGTGCCAGCAGTCCGGCTAGGGGGGCGGGCTACACCTTC.

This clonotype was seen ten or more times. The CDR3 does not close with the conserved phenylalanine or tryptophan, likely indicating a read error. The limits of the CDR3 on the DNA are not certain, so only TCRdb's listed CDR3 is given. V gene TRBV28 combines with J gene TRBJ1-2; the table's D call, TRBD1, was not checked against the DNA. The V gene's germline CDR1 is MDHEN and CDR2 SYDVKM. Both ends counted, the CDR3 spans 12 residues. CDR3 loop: CASSSSARTIQL.

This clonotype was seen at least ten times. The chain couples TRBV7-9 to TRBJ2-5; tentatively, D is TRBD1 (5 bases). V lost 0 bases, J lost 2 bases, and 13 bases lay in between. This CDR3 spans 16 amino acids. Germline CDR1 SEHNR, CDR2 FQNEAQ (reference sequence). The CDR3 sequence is CASSLAPDTYQETQYF. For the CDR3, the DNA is TGTGCCAGCAGCTTAGCCCCGGACACGTATCAAGAGACCCAGTACTTC.

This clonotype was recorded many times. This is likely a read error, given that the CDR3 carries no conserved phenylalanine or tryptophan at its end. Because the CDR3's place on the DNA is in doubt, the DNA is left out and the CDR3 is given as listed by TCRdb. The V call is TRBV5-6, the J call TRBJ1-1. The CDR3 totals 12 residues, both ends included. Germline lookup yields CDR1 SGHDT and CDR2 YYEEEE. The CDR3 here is CASSKLSAVGSV.

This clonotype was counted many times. The CDR3 DNA reads as TGCAGTGCTCCGGGGCAGGTCGCTAGGGGGGAGCAGTACTTC. Its translation is CSAPGQVARGEQYF. V and J are TRBV20-1 and TRBJ2-7; perhaps TRBD1 as D (6 bases). The ends were cut back, 5 bases at V and 7 bases at J, with 21 bases in the middle. The CDR3 is 14 residues long. Germline values: CDR1 DFQATT, CDR2 SNEGSKA (reference sequence).

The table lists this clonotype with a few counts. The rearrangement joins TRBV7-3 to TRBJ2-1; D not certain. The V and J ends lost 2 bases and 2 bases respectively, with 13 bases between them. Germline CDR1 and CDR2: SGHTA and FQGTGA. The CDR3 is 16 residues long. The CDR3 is CASSLSPTPPYNEQFF. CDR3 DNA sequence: TGTGCCAGCAGCTTATCACCCACACCCCCCTACAATGAGCAGTTCTTC.

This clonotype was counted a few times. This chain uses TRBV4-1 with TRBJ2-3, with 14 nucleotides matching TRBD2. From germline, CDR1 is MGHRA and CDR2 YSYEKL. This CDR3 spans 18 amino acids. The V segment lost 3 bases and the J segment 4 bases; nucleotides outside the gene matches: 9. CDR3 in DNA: TGCGCCAGCAGCCAGAGCCAGGGACTAGCGGGAGTCCCAGATACGCAGTATTTT. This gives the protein CASSQSQGLAGVPDTQYF.

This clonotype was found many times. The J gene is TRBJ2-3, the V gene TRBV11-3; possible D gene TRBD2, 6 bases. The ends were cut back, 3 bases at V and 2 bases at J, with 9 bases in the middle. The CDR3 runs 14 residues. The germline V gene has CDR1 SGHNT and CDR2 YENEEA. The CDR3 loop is CASSLGGDTDTQYF. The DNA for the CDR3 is TGTGCCAGCAGCTTGGGCGGGGACACAGATACGCAGTATTTT.